Following are 10 T cell receptor beta chains from one sample sequenced in a study of blood T cell repertoires in COVID-19. The repertoire was sequenced with immunoSEQ multiplex PCR; TCRdb's copy has only in-frame clones and lacks some. There are some 160,000 clones in the sample; 80% to 90% occur only once, and 2.5% to 3% lies in the top ten. The material sequenced was peripheral blood. Source of these receptors: a woman of 80 years or more with COVID-19, enrolled during active disease.

The rearrangement uses TRBV9 and TRBJ2-1; D gene uncertain. The CDR3 length is 17 residues. Deletions cut 4 bases from V and 6 bases from J, with 23 bases between. Germline V CDR1 and CDR2: SGDLS, YYNGEE. CDR3: CASSSSFRVLDGNEQFF. DNA of the CDR3: TGTGCCAGCAGCTCTTCGTTCCGGGTGCTCGATGGCAATGAGCAGTTCTTC.

This clone was recorded a few times. The gene calls are TRBV28 and TRBJ2-1; TRBD1 aligns across 9 bases. Per the germline V gene, CDR1 is MDHEN and CDR2 is SYDVKM. The length of the CDR3 is 12 residues. V lost 0 bases, J lost 15 bases, and 3 bases stayed unmatched. The CDR3: CASSLWGQGGFF. The CDR3 DNA sequence: TGTGCCAGCAGTTTATGGGGACAGGGTGGGTTCTTC.

The chain combines TRBV5-1 with TRBJ1-4; TRBD1 matches at 7 bases. With V trimmed by 1 base and J by 8 bases, 8 bases remained unmatched. This CDR3 has 15 residues. Germline-derived CDR1 and CDR2 are SGHRS and YFSETQ. This CDR3 is CASSLITGAGEKLFF. For the CDR3, the DNA is TGCGCCAGCAGCTTGATTACAGGGGCGGGGGAAAAACTGTTTTTT.

This clone was counted only a few times. V usage is TRBV19 and J usage is TRBJ2-5; possible D gene TRBD2, 6 bases. V lost 3 bases and J 4 bases, leaving 18 bases between the germline ends. This CDR3 region has 16 residues. From germline, CDR1 is LNHDA and CDR2 SQIVND (reference sequence). The CDR3 loop reads CASSIVGGGGGETQYF. CDR3 DNA: TGTGCCAGTAGTATCGTCGGGGGTGGAGGAGGAGAGACCCAGTACTTC.

The J gene is TRBJ2-1, the V gene TRBV5-1; TRBD2 matches at 7 bases. The CDR3 loop spans 15 amino acids. Per the germline V gene, CDR1 is SGHRS and CDR2 is YFSETQ. V lost 4 bases, J lost 2 bases, and 6 bases stayed unmatched. The CDR3 bases are TGCGCCAGCAGCCCCGGGGGAGGGACCTACAATGAGCAGTTCTTC. Amino acids: CASSPGGGTYNEQFF.

This clone was detected once. The chain carries TRBV19 and TRBJ2-2; D might be TRBD2 (6 bases). This CDR3 contains 16 residues. The V and J ends lost 7 bases and 3 bases respectively, with 18 bases between them. Per germline, CDR1 LNHDA and CDR2 SQIVND (reference sequence). The CDR3 loop is CASIARGRGYTGELFF. In DNA form, the CDR3 reads TGTGCCAGTATCGCTAGGGGTCGGGGGTACACCGGGGAGCTGTTTTTT.

The chain joins TRBV27 to TRBJ1-5; TRBD1 matches at 10 bases. The length of the CDR3 is 17 residues. The J segment lost 7 bases and the V segment lost 0 bases, leaving 9 bases of the junction unmatched. CDR1 MNHEY and CDR2 SMNVEV come from the germline V gene (reference sequence). The CDR3 bases are TGTGCCAGCAGTTTATCGGGGACAGGGGCCGGGGGACAGCCCCAGCATTTT. Amino acid sequence: CASSLSGTGAGGQPQHF.

This rearrangement joins TRBV15 to TRBJ2-5; a possible D gene is TRBD1 (5 bases). Trimming shortened V by 2 bases and J by 1 base, and 14 bases separated the two germline ends. The CDR3 has 16 residues. Looked up from germline, CDR1 is LNHNV and CDR2 is YYDKDF (reference sequence). Here the CDR3 reads CATSRTLDSFQETQYF. The CDR3 DNA is TGTGCCACCAGCAGAACCTTAGACAGCTTCCAAGAGACCCAGTACTTC.

The V gene is TRBV4-3, the J gene TRBJ2-1; tentative D call: TRBD2 (6 bases). Germline V gives CDR1 LGHNA, CDR2 YSLEER. The V gene lost 3 bases and the J gene lost 10 bases, with 16 bases spanning the gap. There are 14 residues in the CDR3. CDR3 sequence (DNA): TGCGCCAGCAGCCAGGGGGGTTCTGGGTGGGAGCAGTTCTTC. It translates to CASSQGGSGWEQFF.

The chain links TRBV29-1 to TRBJ2-3, with TRBD2 identical over 10 bases. From germline, CDR1 is SQVTM and CDR2 ANQGSEA. With 6 bases clipped from V and 3 bases from J, the junction kept 9 bases outside the gene matches. This CDR3 has 15 residues. The CDR3: CSVTPSGSGTDTQYF. The CDR3 DNA reads TGCAGCGTCACCCCTAGCGGGAGCGGAACAGATACGCAGTATTTT.